The rows below give T cell receptor beta chains drawn from one sample of a study of cytomegalovirus exposure and HLA in healthy donors. Assay used: immunoSEQ multiplex PCR; TCRdb lists only in-frame clones, some missing. Here the sample spans over 150,000 clones, 80% to 90% being singletons. Specimen: PBMCs. These receptors were obtained from a woman aged 18-30 years in good health and CMV-seronegative. The CDR3 runs from the conserved cysteine through the conserved F or W. D genes are given only for firm matches. Some rows mark clone size as missing; the rest say once, few, many or name a class of expanded clone.

J gene	clone size	V gene	D gene	CDR3 protein	CDR3 DNA
TRBJ2-5	NA	TRBV19	TRBD1	CASSWDREETQYF	TGTGCCAGTAGTTGGGACAGGGAGGAGACCCAGTACTTC
TRBJ2-1	NA	TRBV6-6	TRBD2	CASVTSLGYNEQFF	TGTGCCAGCGTGACTAGCCTGGGTTACAATGAGCAGTTCTTC
TRBJ2-7	NA	TRBV11-2	TRBD1	CASSGQGSYEQYF	TGTGCCAGCAGCGGACAGGGCTCCTACGAGCAGTACTTC
TRBJ2-1	NA	TRBV7-8	TRBD2	CASSLKRAASGYNEQFF	TGTGCCAGCAGCTTAAAGAGGGCGGCTAGCGGATACAATGAGCAGTTCTTC
TRBJ1-1	NA	TRBV10-1	NA	CASSDPGLNTEAFF	TGCGCCAGCAGTGATCCAGGGCTGAACACTGAAGCTTTCTTT
TRBJ2-7	NA	TRBV18	TRBD1	CASSPPGTGLDEQYF	TGTGCCAGCTCACCTCCTGGGACAGGGTTGGACGAGCAGTACTTC
TRBJ1-2	NA	TRBV29-1	TRBD1	CSASGQGADYGYTF	TGCAGCGCTTCGGGACAGGGGGCGGACTATGGCTACACCTTC
TRBJ2-5	NA	TRBV6-1	NA	CASNSGVQTQYF	TGTGCCAGCAATTCAGGGGTGCAGACCCAGTACTTC
TRBJ2-7	NA	TRBV2	TRBD2	CASSGAGGPYEQYF	TGTGCCAGCTCAGGGGCGGGGGGGCCATACGAGCAGTACTTC
TRBJ2-7	NA	TRBV4-1	NA	CASSQIRDNRYEQYF	TGCGCCAGCAGCCAGATTAGGGACAACCGCTACGAGCAGTACTTC
TRBJ1-1	NA	TRBV15	NA	CATRFQGGTEAFF	TGTGCCACCAGATTCCAGGGTGGCACTGAAGCTTTCTTT
TRBJ2-2	NA	TRBV19	NA	CASSMATLAGELFF	TGTGCCAGTAGTATGGCCACCTTGGCCGGGGAGCTGTTTTTT
TRBJ1-4	NA	TRBV4-3	NA	CASSQDGRKLFF	TGCGCCAGCAGCCAAGATGGTCGGAAACTGTTTTTT
TRBJ2-1	NA	TRBV4-1	NA	CASSQGRGSDNEQFF	TGCGCCAGCAGCCAAGGGAGAGGGAGTGACAATGAGCAGTTCTTC
TRBJ2-5	NA	TRBV5-4	TRBD2	CASSFRTSGLTGETQYF	TGTGCCAGCAGCTTTAGGACTAGCGGGCTCACGGGGGAGACCCAGTACTTC
TRBJ2-5	NA	TRBV5-8	NA	CASSLGQGETQYF	TGTGCCAGCAGCTTGGGGCAGGGAGAGACCCAGTACTTC
TRBJ2-5	NA	TRBV18	NA	CASSPRHPEVQETQYF	TGTGCCAGCTCACCACGGCACCCGGAGGTCCAAGAGACCCAGTACTTC
TRBJ2-7	NA	TRBV7-6	NA	CASSPSLIGESSYEQYF	TGTGCCAGCAGCCCAAGTCTCATTGGGGAGAGCTCCTACGAGCAGTACTTC
TRBJ1-2	NA	TRBV6-5	NA	CASSYSQGRDGYTF	TGTGCCAGCAGTTACTCGCAGGGTCGCGATGGCTACACCTTC
TRBJ2-7	once	TRBV7-9	TRBD1	CASSHTPSDRGDYYEQYF	TGTGCCAGCAGCCATACCCCTTCGGACAGGGGAGATTACTACGAGCAGTACTTC
TRBJ2-7	few	TRBV2	NA	CASSAVYEQYF	TGTGCCAGCAGTGCCGTCTACGAGCAGTACTTC
TRBJ2-2	NA	TRBV6-1	TRBD1	CASTDRAVAGELFF	TGTGCCAGCACTGACAGGGCGGTGGCCGGGGAGCTGTTTTTT
TRBJ2-2	NA	TRBV7-9	NA	CASSPIGELFF	TGTGCCAGCAGCCCCATCGGGGAGCTGTTTTTT
TRBJ2-2	NA	TRBV6-5	TRBD1	CASRPATGGLGELFF	TGTGCCAGCAGGCCGGCGACAGGGGGCCTCGGGGAGCTGTTTTTT
TRBJ1-2	once	TRBV7-3	NA	CASSLGSGDYTF	TGTGCCAGCAGCTTAGGGTCAGGGGACTACACCTTC
TRBJ2-7	once	TRBV6-5	TRBD2	CASSYSGLAGSYEQYF	TGTGCCAGCAGTTACTCGGGACTAGCGGGCTCCTACGAGCAGTACTTC
TRBJ1-1	NA	TRBV6-5	NA	CASSLQDTNTEAFF	TGTGCCAGCAGTTTACAGGATACGAACACTGAAGCTTTCTTT
TRBJ1-4	NA	TRBV2	NA	CASNPDRSIEKLFF	TGTGCCAGCAATCCTGACAGGTCGATCGAAAAACTGTTTTTT